This T cell receptor beta chain originates from a study of blood T cell repertoires in COVID-19. Whole-study context: Italy, Spain and the United States were the sources of the convalescent and acute COVID-19 samples. T cells, B-cell-depleted T cells, or PBMCs supplied cDNA or gDNA.

The CDR3 covers 18 residues. Losses at the gene ends were 0 bases for V and 0 bases for J; bases not matched to a gene: 10. CDR1 GTSNPN and CDR2 SVGIG come from the germline V gene (reference sequence). Original analysis: Quantification of nucleated cells was approximated via reference gene primer amplification. TCRdb keeps only in-frame clones here, not all; method: immunoSEQ multiplex PCR. The V and J calls and the clone size are those of that table, but D and trimming were determined from the DNA. The profile shows about 400,000 clones, around nine tenths of them singletons. The V gene is TRBV30, the J gene TRBJ2-2; 7 nucleotides agree with TRBD2. This clonotype was sampled from a human donor in a cohort sampled during active COVID-19. Sequenced material: peripheral blood. CDR3 coding DNA: TGTGCCTGGAGTGTATTTTCGCCGGGAGGTTCGAACACCGGGGAGCTGTTTTTT. As protein: CAWSVFSPGGSNTGELFF.